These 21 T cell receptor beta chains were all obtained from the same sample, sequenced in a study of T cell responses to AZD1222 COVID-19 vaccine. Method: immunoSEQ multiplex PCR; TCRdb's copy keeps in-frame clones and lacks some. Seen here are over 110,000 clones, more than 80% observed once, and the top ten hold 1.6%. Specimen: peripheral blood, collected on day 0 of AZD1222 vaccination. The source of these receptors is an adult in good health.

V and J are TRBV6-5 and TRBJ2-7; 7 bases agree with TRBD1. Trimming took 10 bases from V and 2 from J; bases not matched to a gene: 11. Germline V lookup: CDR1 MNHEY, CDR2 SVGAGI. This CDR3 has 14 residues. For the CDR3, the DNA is TGTGCCATCAAACCCGACAGGGTCCCCTACGAGCAGTACTTC. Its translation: CAIKPDRVPYEQYF.

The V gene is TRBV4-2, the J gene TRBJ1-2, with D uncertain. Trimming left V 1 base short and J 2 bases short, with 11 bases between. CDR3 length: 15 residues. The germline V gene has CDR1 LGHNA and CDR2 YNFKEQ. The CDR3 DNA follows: TGTGCCAGCAGCCAAGTTGGTCAGAAAAACTATGGCTACACCTTC. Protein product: CASSQVGQKNYGYTF.

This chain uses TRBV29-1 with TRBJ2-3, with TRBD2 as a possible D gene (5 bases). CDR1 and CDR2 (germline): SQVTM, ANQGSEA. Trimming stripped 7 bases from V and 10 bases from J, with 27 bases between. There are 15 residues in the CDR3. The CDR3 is CSAQRASLLSSPQYF. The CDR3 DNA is TGCAGCGCTCAGAGGGCGTCCCTCTTGTCCAGTCCGCAGTATTTT.

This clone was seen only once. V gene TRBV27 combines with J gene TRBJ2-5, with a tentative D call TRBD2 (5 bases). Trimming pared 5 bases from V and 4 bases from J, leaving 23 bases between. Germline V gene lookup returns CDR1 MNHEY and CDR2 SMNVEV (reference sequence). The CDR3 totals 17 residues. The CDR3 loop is CASSGSPVLATSETQYF. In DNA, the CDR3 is TGTGCCAGCAGTGGATCCCCTGTCCTAGCCACGTCAGAGACCCAGTACTTC.

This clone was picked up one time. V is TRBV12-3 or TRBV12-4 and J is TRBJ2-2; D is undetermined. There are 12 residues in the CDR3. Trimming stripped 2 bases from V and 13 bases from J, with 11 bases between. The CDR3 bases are TGTGCCAGCAGTTTATTTTCTCCAGGGCTGTTTTTT. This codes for CASSLFSPGLFF.

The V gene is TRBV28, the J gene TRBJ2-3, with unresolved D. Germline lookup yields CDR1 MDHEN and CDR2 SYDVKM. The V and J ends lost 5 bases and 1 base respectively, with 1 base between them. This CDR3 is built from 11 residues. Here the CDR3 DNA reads TGTGCCAGCAGTCGCACAGATACGCAGTATTTT. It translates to CASSRTDTQYF.

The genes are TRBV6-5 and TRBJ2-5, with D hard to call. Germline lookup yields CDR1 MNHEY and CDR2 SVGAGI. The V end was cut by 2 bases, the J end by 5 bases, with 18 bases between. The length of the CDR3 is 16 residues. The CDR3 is CASSYRLNSMGETQYF. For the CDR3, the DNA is TGTGCCAGCAGTTACCGCCTCAACTCGATGGGGGAGACCCAGTACTTC.

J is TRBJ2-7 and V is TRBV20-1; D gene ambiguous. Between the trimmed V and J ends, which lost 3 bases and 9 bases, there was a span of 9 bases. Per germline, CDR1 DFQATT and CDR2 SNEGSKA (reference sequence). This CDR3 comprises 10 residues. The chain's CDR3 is CSASRNGQYF. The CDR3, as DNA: TGCAGTGCTAGCCGGAATGGGCAGTACTTC.

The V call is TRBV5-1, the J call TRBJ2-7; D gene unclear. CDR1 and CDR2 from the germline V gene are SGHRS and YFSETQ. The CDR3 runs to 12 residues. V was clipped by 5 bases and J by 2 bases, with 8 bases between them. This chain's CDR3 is CASSGSTYEQYF. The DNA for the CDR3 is TGCGCCAGCAGTGGCAGTACCTACGAGCAGTACTTC.

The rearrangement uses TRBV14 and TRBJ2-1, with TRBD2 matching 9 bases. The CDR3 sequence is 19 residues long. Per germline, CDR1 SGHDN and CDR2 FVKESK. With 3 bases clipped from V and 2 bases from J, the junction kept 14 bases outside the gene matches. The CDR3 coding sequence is TGTGCCAGCAGCCATCCTTTCCTCCAGCGGGGGGACGCCTACAATGAGCAGTTCTTC. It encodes CASSHPFLQRGDAYNEQFF.

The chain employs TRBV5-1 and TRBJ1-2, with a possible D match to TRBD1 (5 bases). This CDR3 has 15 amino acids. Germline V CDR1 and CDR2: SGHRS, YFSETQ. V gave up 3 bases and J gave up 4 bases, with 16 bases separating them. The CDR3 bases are TGCGCCAGCAGCTCTACAGGCGCGCCTACCTATGGCTACACCTTC. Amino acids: CASSSTGAPTYGYTF.

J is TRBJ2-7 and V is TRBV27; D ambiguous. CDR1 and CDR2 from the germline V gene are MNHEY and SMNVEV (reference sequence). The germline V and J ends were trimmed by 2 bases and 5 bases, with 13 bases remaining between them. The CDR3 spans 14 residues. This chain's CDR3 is CASSLNRASHEQYF. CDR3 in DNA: TGTGCCAGCAGTTTAAACCGGGCATCGCACGAGCAGTACTTC.

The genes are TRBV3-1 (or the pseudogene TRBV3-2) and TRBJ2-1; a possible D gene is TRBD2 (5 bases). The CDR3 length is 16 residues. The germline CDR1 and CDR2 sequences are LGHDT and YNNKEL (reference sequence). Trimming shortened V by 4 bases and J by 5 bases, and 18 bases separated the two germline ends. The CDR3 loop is CASSRTYEGSHNEQFF. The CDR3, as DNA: TGTGCCAGCAGCCGGACTTATGAAGGTTCCCACAATGAGCAGTTCTTC.

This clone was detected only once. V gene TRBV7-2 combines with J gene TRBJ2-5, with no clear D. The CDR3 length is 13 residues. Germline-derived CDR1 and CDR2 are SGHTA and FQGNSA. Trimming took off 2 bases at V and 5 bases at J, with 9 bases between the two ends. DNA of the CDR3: TGTGCCAGCAGCTTACGGCATTCCGAGACCCAGTACTTC. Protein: CASSLRHSETQYF.

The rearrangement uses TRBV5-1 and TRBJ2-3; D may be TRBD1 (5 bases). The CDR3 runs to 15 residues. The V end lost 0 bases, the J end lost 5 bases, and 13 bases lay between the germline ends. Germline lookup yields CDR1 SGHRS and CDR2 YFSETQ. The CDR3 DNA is TGCGCCAGCAGCTTGGTAGGGGTCGGACAAGATACGCAGTATTTT. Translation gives CASSLVGVGQDTQYF. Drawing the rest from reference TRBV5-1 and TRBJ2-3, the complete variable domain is KAGVTQTPRYLIKTRGQQVTLSCSPISGHRSVSWYQQTPGQGLQFLFEYFSETQRNKGNFPGRFSGRQFSNSRSEMNVSTLELGDSALYLCASSLVGVGQDTQYFGPGTRLTVL.

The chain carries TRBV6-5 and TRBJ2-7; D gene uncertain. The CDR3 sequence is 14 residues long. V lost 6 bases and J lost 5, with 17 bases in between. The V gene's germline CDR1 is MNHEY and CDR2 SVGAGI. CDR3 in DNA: TGTGCCAGCAGCATCCGACGGAATCGCGACGAGCAGTACTTC. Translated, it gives CASSIRRNRDEQYF.

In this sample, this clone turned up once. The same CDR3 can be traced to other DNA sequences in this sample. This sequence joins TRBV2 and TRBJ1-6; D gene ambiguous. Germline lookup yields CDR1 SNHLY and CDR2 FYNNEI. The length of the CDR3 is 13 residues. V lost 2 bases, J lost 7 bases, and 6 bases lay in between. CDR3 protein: CASSERGNSPLHF. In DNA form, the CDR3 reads TGTGCCAGCAGTGAACGGGGAAATTCACCCCTCCACTTT.

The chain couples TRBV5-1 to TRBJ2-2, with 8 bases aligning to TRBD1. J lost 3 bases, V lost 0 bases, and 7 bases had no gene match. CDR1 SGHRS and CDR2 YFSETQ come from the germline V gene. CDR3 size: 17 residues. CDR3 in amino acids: CASSLDGRQGYTGELFF. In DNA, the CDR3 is TGCGCCAGCAGCTTGGATGGGCGACAGGGGTACACCGGGGAGCTGTTTTTT. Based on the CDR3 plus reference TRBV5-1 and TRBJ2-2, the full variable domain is KAGVTQTPRYLIKTRGQQVTLSCSPISGHRSVSWYQQTPGQGLQFLFEYFSETQRNKGNFPGRFSGRQFSNSRSEMNVSTLELGDSALYLCASSLDGRQGYTGELFFGEGSRLTVL.

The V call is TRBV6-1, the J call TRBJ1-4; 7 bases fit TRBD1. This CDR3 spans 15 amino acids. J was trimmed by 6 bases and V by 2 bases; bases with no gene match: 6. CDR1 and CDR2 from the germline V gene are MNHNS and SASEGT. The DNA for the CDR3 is TGTGCCAGCAGTGAATTAGACAGGGTGGATGAAAAACTGTTTTTT. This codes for CASSELDRVDEKLFF.

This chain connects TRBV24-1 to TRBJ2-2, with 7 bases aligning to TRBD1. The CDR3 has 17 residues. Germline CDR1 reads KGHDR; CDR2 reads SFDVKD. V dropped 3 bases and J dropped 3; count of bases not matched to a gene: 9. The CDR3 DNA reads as TGTGCCACCAGTGATATAAGACAGGGATCCTACACCGGGGAGCTGTTTTTT. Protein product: CATSDIRQGSYTGELFF.

The CDR3 loop reads CASSQEGFKRNTEAFF. The CDR3 nucleotides are TGCGCCAGCAGCCAGGAGGGGTTTAAACGGAACACTGAAGCTTTCTTT. The chain is built from TRBV4-1 and TRBJ1-1, with D possibly TRBD1 on 5 matching bases. V lost 3 bases and J 1 base, leaving 15 bases between the germline ends. The germline gives CDR1 MGHRA, CDR2 YSYEKL. This CDR3 comprises 16 residues.